The rows below give T cell receptor beta chains drawn from one sample of a study of shared clonotypes between healthy human individuals. Clones were read by immunoSEQ multiplex PCR, and TCRdb kept only the in-frame ones, dropping some. The sample has around 2,000,000 clones, 85% to 95% seen once. Source material: naive CD4+ T cells sorted from blood. The receptors were gathered from a man between 18 and 29 years old in good health. CDR3s include the opening cysteine and the closing phenylalanine or tryptophan. The D gene is left open where the match is weak. The size entry is marked missing in some rows and otherwise reads once, few, many or a size class.

>.|TRBV28|once|TRBJ1-1
TGTGCCAGCAGTTTCGCTGCCTTAGGGGCGAACACTGAAGCTTTCTTT
CASSFAALGANTEAFF
>.|TRBV6-1|.|TRBJ1-5
TGTGCCAGCAAGAGACAGGAGCATGAGCAGCCCCAGCATTTT
CASKRQEHEQPQHF
>.|TRBV10-2|.|TRBJ2-1
TGCGCCAGCAACCTGGGTATTTCCAATGAGCAGTTCTTC
CASNLGISNEQFF
>.|TRBV5-1|.|TRBJ1-2
TGCGCCAGCAGCCCGAGGAGGGAAGCTAACTATGGCTACACCTTC
CASSPRREANYGYTF
>.|TRBV15|.|TRBJ2-3
TGTGCCACCAGCAGGCCCCGTCCCGGTGACACAGATACGCAGTATTTT
CATSRPRPGDTDTQYF
>TRBD2|TRBV2|.|TRBJ2-7
TGTGCCAGCAGTGTGGGTAGCGGGGGAACCTACGAGCAGTACTTC
CASSVGSGGTYEQYF
>TRBD2|TRBV10-2|.|TRBJ2-5
TGCGCCAGCAATGATGGGGGAGGGCCCTCTGGAGAGACCCAGTACTTC
CASNDGGGPSGETQYF
>.|TRBV2|.|TRBJ1-5
TGTGCCAGCAGTGTGGTTCCTGGTCAGCCCCAGCATTTT
CASSVVPGQPQHF
>.|TRBV4-1|.|TRBJ1-5
TGCGCCAGCAGCCAAGTTGTCCTCAGCAATCAGCCCCAGCATTTT
CASSQVVLSNQPQHF
>.|TRBV29-1|.|TRBJ2-3
TGCAGCGTTGCCCTACATGGGGTCCAAGGTTCTAGCACAGATACGCAGTATTTT
CSVALHGVQGSSTDTQYF
>TRBD2|TRBV19|once|TRBJ2-2
TGTGCCAGTAGCGCCACTAGCGGGGGGGCGCTAGACACCGGGGAGCTGTTTTTT
CASSATSGGALDTGELFF
>TRBD1|TRBV7-9|.|TRBJ1-3
TGTGCCAGCAGCTTAATGACAGGGGGAAACACCATATATTTT
CASSLMTGGNTIYF
>TRBD2|TRBV27|.|TRBJ2-1
TGTGCCAGCACCTCCAAGAGCGGGAGAGGGAGTGAGCAGTTCTTC
CASTSKSGRGSEQFF
>.|TRBV29-1|.|TRBJ1-1
TGCAGCGCTCAGAGGACGAACACTGAAGCTTTCTTT
CSAQRTNTEAFF
>TRBD1|TRBV28|.|TRBJ1-2
TGTGCCAGCAGTTTAACAGGGGTCTATGGCTACACCTTC
CASSLTGVYGYTF
>.|TRBV5-6|.|TRBJ2-7
TGTGCCAGCAGCTTGGGGACTGCAACCTACGAGCAGTACTTC
CASSLGTATYEQYF
>.|TRBV27|.|TRBJ1-1
TGTGCCAGCAGTTTTTCAAATATGAACACTGAAGCTTTCTTT
CASSFSNMNTEAFF
>.|TRBV11-2|.|TRBJ2-3
TGTGCCAGCAGCCCTAGCCTGGGGACGCAGTATTTT
CASSPSLGTQYF
>TRBD2|TRBV18|.|TRBJ2-5
TGTGCCAGCTCGCCGACTAGCGGGAGTATGGGGGAGACCCAGTACTTC
CASSPTSGSMGETQYF
>TRBD2|TRBV18|.|TRBJ2-2
TGTGCCAGCTCGCCCGGACTAGCGGGCACCGGGGAGCTGTTTTTT
CASSPGLAGTGELFF
>.|TRBV27|.|TRBJ1-4
TGTGCCAGCAGTTTCCGGGTACCTAATGAAAAACTGTTTTTT
CASSFRVPNEKLFF
>TRBD1|TRBV10-2|few|TRBJ2-7
TGCGCTACCGTACCGGGACAGGGGACCCACGAGCAGTACTTC
CATVPGQGTHEQYF
>TRBD1|TRBV25-1|.|TRBJ2-2
TGTGCCAGCAGTGAGGACAGGGGGCGAACCGGGGAGCTGTTTTTT
CASSEDRGRTGELFF
>.|TRBV5-1|.|TRBJ2-7
TGCGCCAGCAGCTTGAGCCGAGAGGGCGAGCAGTACTTC
CASSLSREGEQYF
>.|TRBV28|.|TRBJ2-7
TGTGCCAGCAGTTTAACAGGAGTCTACGAGCAGTACTTC
CASSLTGVYEQYF
>.|TRBV19|once|TRBJ2-3
TGTGCCAGTAGAAATGATCCAACAGATACGCAGTATTTT
CASRNDPTDTQYF
>.|TRBV9|.|TRBJ1-3
TGTGCCAGCAGCGTCCCTCCTGGAAACACCATATATTTT
CASSVPPGNTIYF
>TRBD1|TRBV18|.|TRBJ1-1
TGTGCCAGCTCACAGGGGGCAACCCCGAACACTGAAGCTTTCTTT
CASSQGATPNTEAFF
>TRBD1|TRBV30|.|TRBJ2-3
TGTGCCTGGAGAGCCGGGACAGGAGGACATACGCAGTATTTT
CAWRAGTGGHTQYF
>.|TRBV27|.|TRBJ1-1
TGTGCCAGCAGTCGAGAAGGAGGGATGAACACTGAAGCTTTCTTT
CASSREGGMNTEAFF
>.|TRBV28|.|TRBJ2-7
TGTGCCAGCAGTACCTTACCCGGGACGGCTACCTACGAGCAGTACTTC
CASSTLPGTATYEQYF
>.|TRBV7-2|.|TRBJ2-4
TGTGCCAGCAGCTTAGGGCCGACTTTGCCCAAAAACATTCAGTACTTC
CASSLGPTLPKNIQYF
>.|TRBV19|.|TRBJ1-3
TGTGCCAGTAGTATTTCGGGGGGTTCTGGAAACACCATATATTTT
CASSISGGSGNTIYF
>.|TRBV2|.|TRBJ2-5
TGTGCCAGCAGCCCAGGGGGGGGCCTTGAGACCCAGTACTTC
CASSPGGGLETQYF
>.|TRBV19|.|TRBJ1-3
TGTGCCAGTAGTTCCCTCGGGACGGGGGGAAACACCATATATTTT
CASSSLGTGGNTIYF
>TRBD1|TRBV6-1|.|TRBJ1-2
TGTGCCAGCAGTGACCACAGGGGGCAATATGGCTACACCTTC
CASSDHRGQYGYTF
>TRBD1|TRBV2|.|TRBJ2-5
TGTGCCAGCAGTGCCCACAGGGGAAGAGAAGAGACCCAGTACTTC
CASSAHRGREETQYF
>.|TRBV9|.|TRBJ2-5
TGTGCCAGCAACAGGGAGTCCGGGAAGACCCAGTACTTC
CASNRESGKTQYF
>TRBD1|TRBV30|.|TRBJ1-5
TGTGCCTGGAGTGAAGGGACAGGGGGGCAGCCCCAGCATTTT
CAWSEGTGGQPQHF
>.|TRBV5-1|.|TRBJ1-2
TGCGCCAGCAGCTTGGGGAGACCTACTAACTATGGCTACACCTTC
CASSLGRPTNYGYTF
>TRBD1|TRBV4-1|.|TRBJ2-7
TGCGCCAGCAGCCAAGATCTAACAGGGGCATACGAGCAGTACTTC
CASSQDLTGAYEQYF
>.|TRBV19|.|TRBJ1-2
TGTGCCAGTAGTATGGGTTGGGCAGAGGCTAACTATGGCTACACCTTC
CASSMGWAEANYGYTF
>.|TRBV9|.|TRBJ2-3
TGTGCCAGCAGCGTAAGCCCCTTACTCGCGGATACGCAGTATTTT
CASSVSPLLADTQYF
>TRBD2|TRBV2|.|TRBJ2-1
TGTGCCAGCACGGGGGGTGACTCCTACAATGAGCAGTTCTTC
CASTGGDSYNEQFF
>.|TRBV29-1|.|TRBJ2-4
TGCAGCGTCGTACGGGACGGCAAAAACATTCAGTACTTC
CSVVRDGKNIQYF
>.|TRBV7-2|.|TRBJ2-3
TGTGCCAGCAGCTTAGCGGGAGCAACAGATACGCAGTATTTT
CASSLAGATDTQYF
>TRBD1|TRBV7-8|.|TRBJ2-1
TGTGCCAGCAGCCAACGACAGGGTCGGGACAATGAGCAGTTCTTC
CASSQRQGRDNEQFF
>.|TRBV7-2|.|TRBJ2-1
TGTGCCAGCAGCTCCAGGACCGGTGGACTTGAGCAGTTCTTC
CASSSRTGGLEQFF
>TRBD1|TRBV6-1|.|TRBJ1-5
TGTGCCAGCAGTGTCGGGACAGGGGGGCATCAGCCCCAGCATTTT
CASSVGTGGHQPQHF
>TRBD1|TRBV6-1|.|TRBJ1-5
TGTGCCAGCAGTGCCGGGACAGGGCAGTATAGCAATCAGCCCCAGCATTTT
CASSAGTGQYSNQPQHF
>.|TRBV30|.|TRBJ2-6
TGTGCCTGGACCCAGGGTTCTTTGGGGGCCAACGTCCTGACTTTC
CAWTQGSLGANVLTF
>TRBD1|TRBV2|.|TRBJ2-7
TGTGCCACCCTTCCACCGGGACAGGGTTTCTACGAGCAGTACTTC
CATLPPGQGFYEQYF
>TRBD1|TRBV29-1|.|TRBJ1-1
TGCAGCGCTAGACAGGGTGACACTGAAGCTTTCTTT
CSARQGDTEAFF
>.|TRBV28|.|TRBJ2-2
TGTGCCAGCAGTGATGGGACTTTCACCGGGGAGCTGTTTTTT
CASSDGTFTGELFF
>TRBD2|TRBV11-2|.|TRBJ2-2
TGTGCCAGCAGCGCGGGGGGCCATAACACCGGGGAGCTGTTTTTT
CASSAGGHNTGELFF